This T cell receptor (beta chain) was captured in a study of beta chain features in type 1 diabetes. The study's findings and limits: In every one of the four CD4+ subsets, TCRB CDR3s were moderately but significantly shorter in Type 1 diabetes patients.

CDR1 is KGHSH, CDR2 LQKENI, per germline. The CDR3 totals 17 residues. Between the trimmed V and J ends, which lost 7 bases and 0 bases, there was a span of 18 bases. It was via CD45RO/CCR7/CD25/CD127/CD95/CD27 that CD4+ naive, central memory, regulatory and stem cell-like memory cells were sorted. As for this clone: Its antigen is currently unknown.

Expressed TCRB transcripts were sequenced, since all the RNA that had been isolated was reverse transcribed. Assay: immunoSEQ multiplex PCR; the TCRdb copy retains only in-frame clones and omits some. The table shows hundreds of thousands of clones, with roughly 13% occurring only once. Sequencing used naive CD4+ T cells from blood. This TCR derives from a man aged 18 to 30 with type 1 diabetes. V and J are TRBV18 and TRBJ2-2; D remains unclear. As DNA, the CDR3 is TGTGCCAGCTGTGCTTTTGAGCAACTCGCGAACACCGGGGAGCTGTTTTTT. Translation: CASCAFEQLANTGELFF.